This passage covers 23 T cell receptor beta chains from one sample sequenced in a study of T cell clonality in common variable immunodeficiency. Using immunoSEQ multiplex PCR, the repertoire was profiled, and TCRdb retains in-frame clones only, with some absent. The repertoire consists of roughly 52,000 clones, none detected only once. The source material was peripheral blood mononuclear cells. These receptors came from a person aged 18 to 75 in good health.

This clone was seen at least ten times. The read halts 3 residues ahead of the CDR3 end, with the missing end drawn from the germline J gene. V and J are TRBV5-5 and TRBJ1-2; a weak D match, TRBD1 (6 bases). Deletions cut 4 bases from V and 4 bases from J, with 8 bases between. Germline V lookup: CDR1 SGHKS, CDR2 YYEKEE (reference sequence). The CDR3 contains 12 residues. The CDR3 sequence is CASSLDSYGYTF. The sequenced CDR3 bases are TGTGCCAGCAGCCTGGACAGCTATGGC.

This clone was seen many times. Read coverage stops 3 residues before the CDR3 terminus; the germline J gene supplies the remainder. The chain carries TRBV7-3 and TRBJ2-2; maybe TRBD2 (6 bases). The CDR3 sequence is 14 residues long. The ends were cut back, 5 bases at V and 4 bases at J, with 11 bases in the middle. CDR1 is SGHTA, CDR2 FQGTGA, per germline. The DNA read from the CDR3 is TGTGCCAGCAGCCTCCAGGGACTCACCGGGGAG. This encodes CASSLQGLTGE. The whole CDR3 sequence reads CASSLQGLTGELFF.

Worth noting for this clone: Sequencing ends 3 residues short of the CDR3 end; the germline J gene provides the rest. Other DNA sequences in the same sample also yield this CDR3. This rearrangement joins TRBV7-9 to TRBJ2-5; 12 nucleotides agree with TRBD1. The germline gives CDR1 SEHNR, CDR2 FQNEAQ (reference sequence). The V and J ends lost 9 bases and 5 bases, in that order; junction bases with no gene match: 10. The CDR3 sequence is 15 residues long. CDR3 sequence reads: CASSIGTGGAETQYF. The sequenced CDR3 bases are TGTGCCAGTAGCATCGGGACAGGGGGCGCGGAGACC.

Ten or more counts support this clone. The read terminates 3 residues before the CDR3 end, so the remaining end is supplied by the germline J gene. The chain carries TRBV19 and TRBJ1-5; no firm D call. CDR1 is LNHDA and CDR2 is SQIVND in the germline V gene (reference sequence). The CDR3 loop spans 12 amino acids. V gave up 7 bases and J gave up 6 bases, with 10 bases separating them. The covered CDR3 bases are TGTGCCAGTAACTACGCGGGTCAGCCC. This sequence encodes CASNYAGQP. The whole CDR3 sequence reads CASNYAGQPQHF.

This clone showed up many times. Sequencing ends 3 residues short of the CDR3 end; the germline J gene provides the rest. The chain links TRBV5-4 to TRBJ2-3; unclear D gene. The CDR3 sequence is 13 residues long. Per germline, CDR1 SGHNT and CDR2 YYREEE (reference sequence). V was pared by 0 bases and J by 6 bases, with 8 bases between. Incomplete CDR3 DNA: TGTGCCAGCAGCTTGGGGGCGCTGGATACG. Amino acids: CASSLGALDT. The full CDR3 is CASSLGALDTQYF.

Of note for this clone: One base away lies a much larger clone, so this may be a sequencing read error. The CDR3 DNA, read in part, is TGTGCCAGTAGTCTAGTCAGAGAAGAGACG. It encodes CASSLVREET. The complete CDR3 protein is CASSLVREETQYF. The chain combines TRBV19 with TRBJ2-3, with no clear D. The read ends 3 residues before the CDR3 terminus; that terminus is restored from the germline J gene. Germline V lookup: CDR1 LNHDA, CDR2 SQIVND (reference sequence). The CDR3 loop spans 13 amino acids.

With regard to this clone: The CDR3 end lies 3 residues beyond the end of the read and is filled in from the germline J gene. This chain connects TRBV2 to TRBJ1-1, with D possibly being TRBD1 (6 bases). Trimming shortened V by 7 bases and J by 0 bases, and 15 bases separated the two germline ends. There are 15 residues in the CDR3. Germline-derived CDR1 and CDR2 are SNHLY and FYNNEI. CDR3: CASINRQAMNTEAFF. The CDR3 bases that were read are TGTGCCAGCATAAACCGACAGGCAATGAACACTGAA.

This clone was detected ten times or more. The read is 3 residues too short to cover the CDR3 end, so that end is filled in from the germline J gene. The chain combines TRBV30 with TRBJ2-1; TRBD2 aligns across 11 bases. Germline CDR1 reads GTSNPN; CDR2 reads SVGIG (reference sequence). There are 14 residues in the CDR3. Losses at the gene ends were 2 bases for V and 7 bases for J; bases not matched to a gene: 4. CDR3 bases read: TGTGCCTGGAGTACGGGGACTAGCGGTAATGAG. Protein sequence: CAWSTGTSGNE. The CDR3 as a whole reads CAWSTGTSGNEQFF.

This clone was counted at least ten times. Sequencing ends 3 residues short of the CDR3 end; the germline J gene provides the rest. The chain couples TRBV6-1 to TRBJ2-7; TRBD1 is a possible D gene (5 bases). In germline, CDR1 is MNHNS, CDR2 SASEGT. The CDR3 sequence is 15 residues long. Trimming removed 1 base at V and 1 base at J, with 11 bases between. Partial CDR3 DNA: TGTGCCAGCAGTGAAGGACAGCTAATATCCTACGAG. Its translation: CASSEGQLISYE. The full CDR3 protein is CASSEGQLISYEQYF.

Points on this clone: Read sequence stops 3 residues before the CDR3 end, and the germline J gene provides the missing end. The chain has TRBV7-8 and TRBJ2-7; TRBD2 aligns across 9 bases. The germline V gene encodes CDR1 SGHVS and CDR2 FQNEAQ. The CDR3 spans 15 residues. The junction had 6 bases not matched to a gene; V was cut back by 4 bases and J by 2 bases. The covered CDR3 bases are TGTGCCAGCAGCTCACTACTAGCGGGCACCTACGAG. Residues: CASSSLLAGTYE. The whole CDR3 protein reads CASSSLLAGTYEQYF.

This clone was seen more than once but under ten times. The sequenced fragment ends 3 residues before the CDR3 boundary, so the rest is inferred from the germline J gene. The chain has TRBV19 and TRBJ2-3; the D gene is possibly TRBD1 (5 bases). Germline V gene sequence: CDR1 LNHDA, CDR2 SQIVND (reference sequence). This CDR3 region has 13 residues. The CDR3: CATGISGNQPQYF. Incomplete CDR3 DNA: TGTGCCACCGGTATTTCAGGGAATCAGCCG.

Details on this clone: The read is 3 residues too short to cover the CDR3 end, so that end is filled in from the germline J gene. The chain has TRBV30 and TRBJ2-3; maybe TRBD1 (5 bases). The CDR3 has 16 residues. CDR1 is GTSNPN and CDR2 is SVGIG in the germline V gene (reference sequence). Trimming removed 0 bases from V and 0 bases from J, with 13 bases in between. The sequenced CDR3 bases are TGTGCCTGGAGTGTAAAGGGCAGGGCTAGCACAGATACG. Translating it yields CAWSVKGRASTDT. The complete CDR3 reads CAWSVKGRASTDTQYF.

This clone appeared a few times. At one end, the junction sequence differs from germline, possibly due to a read error. The read terminates 3 residues before the CDR3 end, so the remaining end is supplied by the germline J gene. The chain employs TRBV19 and TRBJ1-5; D ambiguous. This CDR3 comprises 15 residues. Germline V gives CDR1 LNHDA, CDR2 SQIVND (reference sequence). The covered CDR3 bases are TGTGTCAGTAGTCTGTCGGGGTTGAACAATCAGCCC. Amino acids: CVSSLSGLNNQP. In full, the CDR3 is CVSSLSGLNNQPQHF. Combining the CDR3 with reference TRBV19 and TRBJ1-5 gives the whole variable domain DGGITQSPKYLFRKEGQNVTLSCEQNLNHDAMYWYRQDPGQGLRLIYYSQIVNDFQKGDIAEGYSVSREKKESFPLTVTSAQKNPTAFYLCVSSLSGLNNQPQHFGDGTRLSIL.

This clone was observed at least ten times. The CDR3 end falls 3 residues outside the read, so it is completed with the germline J gene. The gene calls are TRBV20-1 and TRBJ1-1; possibly TRBD1 for D (6 bases). V gave up 4 bases and J gave up 4 bases, with 7 bases separating them. The CDR3 has 11 residues. CDR1 DFQATT and CDR2 SNEGSKA come from the germline V gene (reference sequence). CDR3 region: CSATGVTEAFF. Partial CDR3 DNA: TGCAGTGCTACAGGGGTCACTGAA.

The sample holds many counts of this clone. The observed sequence ends 3 residues before the CDR3 terminus, with the missing tail filled in from the germline J gene. This chain connects TRBV7-3 to TRBJ2-5, with TRBD2 identical over 8 bases. Trimming cost V 2 bases and J 1 base; bases outside gene matches: 3. CDR3 size: 15 residues. Germline-derived CDR1 and CDR2 are SGHTA and FQGTGA. The sequenced CDR3 bases are TGTGCCAGCAGCTTAGCGGGAGGTGGCCAAGAGACC. This sequence encodes CASSLAGGGQET. The whole CDR3 is CASSLAGGGQETQYF.

This clone has at least ten counts. Read sequence stops 3 residues before the CDR3 end, and the germline J gene provides the missing end. The J gene is TRBJ2-7, the V gene TRBV6-2 or TRBV6-3, with TRBD2 matching over 14 bases. V lost 5 bases and J lost 6; bases outside the gene matches: 6. The CDR3 length is 15 residues. Germline V CDR1 and CDR2: MNHEY, SVGEGT. The CDR3 reads CASSPGLAGGLEQYF. The sequenced part of the CDR3 DNA is TGTGCCAGCAGTCCCGGACTAGCGGGAGGCCTCGAG.

This clone was counted many times. Coverage ceases 3 residues before the CDR3 finishes, and the germline J gene fills in the end. This rearrangement joins TRBV6-2 or TRBV6-3 to TRBJ2-7; a possible D gene is TRBD2 (6 bases). The CDR3 spans 14 residues. V was pared by 5 bases and J by 5 bases, with 16 bases between. Germline V gene sequence: CDR1 MNHEY, CDR2 SVGEGT. The covered CDR3 bases are TGTGCCAGCAGTAGGATGGGGGGTAGCAACGAG. Amino acid sequence: CASSRMGGSNE. The whole CDR3 sequence is CASSRMGGSNEQYF.

This clone was counted ten times or more. Read coverage stops 3 residues before the CDR3 terminus; the germline J gene supplies the remainder. V is TRBV30 and J is TRBJ2-3; 15 bases are a match to TRBD2. Germline V gene data show CDR1 as GTSNPN and CDR2 as SVGIG (reference sequence). This CDR3 is built from 15 residues. The DNA read from the CDR3 is TGTGCCTGGAGAGGACTAGCGGGAGGGGTGGAGACG. Its protein product is CAWRGLAGGVET. The entire CDR3 sequence reads CAWRGLAGGVETQYF. The variable domain in full, with the rest retrieved from reference TRBV30 and TRBJ2-3, is SQTIHQWPATLVQPVGSPLSLECTVEGTSNPNLYWYRQAAGRGLQLLFYSVGIGQISSEVPQNLSASRPQDRQFILSSKKLLLSDSGFYLCAWRGLAGGVETQYFGPGTRLTVL.

This clone was counted many times. The DNA ends 3 residues before the CDR3 does, and the rest of the CDR3 is filled in from the germline J gene. The chain is built from TRBV30 and TRBJ2-1, with unresolved D. V lost 2 bases to trimming and J lost 0 bases, with 11 bases between them. Germline CDR1 and CDR2: GTSNPN and SVGIG (reference sequence). The CDR3 spans 15 residues. Incomplete CDR3 DNA: TGTGCCTGGAGTCCCCGCGAGAGCTCCTACAATGAG. Its protein product is CAWSPRESSYNE. The CDR3 in its entirety is CAWSPRESSYNEQFF.

This clone was detected ten times or more. The CDR3 goes on 3 residues after the read ends, and that part is filled in from the germline J gene. The V and J genes are TRBV5-6 and TRBJ2-1; possible D gene TRBD2, 6 bases. This CDR3 has 14 residues. Deletions cut 5 bases from V and 4 bases from J, with 13 bases between. CDR1 and CDR2 (germline): SGHDT, YYEEEE. The CDR3 sequence: CASSLGGLYNEQFF. Incomplete CDR3 DNA: TGTGCCAGCAGTCTTGGGGGGTTATACAATGAG.

This clone was seen ten or more times. The read terminates 3 residues before the CDR3 end, so the remaining end is supplied by the germline J gene. The gene calls are TRBV5-1 and TRBJ1-1, with D unclear. Trimming took off 0 bases at V and 0 bases at J, with 3 bases between the two ends. The germline gives CDR1 SGHRS, CDR2 YFSETQ. This CDR3 is built from 13 residues. The chain's CDR3 is CASSLVMNTEAFF. The CDR3 bases that were read are TGCGCCAGCAGCTTGGTCATGAACACTGAA.

This clone was found many times. The sequenced fragment ends 3 residues before the CDR3 boundary, so the rest is inferred from the germline J gene. The chain combines TRBV19 with TRBJ2-7, with 7 bases lining up with TRBD1. CDR1 and CDR2 from the germline V gene are LNHDA and SQIVND (reference sequence). V lost 7 bases to trimming and J lost 0 bases; unmatched junction nucleotides: 6. This CDR3 is built from 14 residues. CDR3 in amino acids: CASTGTAASYEQYF. CDR3 bases read: TGTGCCAGTACCGGGACAGCCGCCTCCTACGAG. The full variable domain, in which reference TRBV19 and TRBJ2-7 provide the parts outside the CDR3, is DGGITQSPKYLFRKEGQNVTLSCEQNLNHDAMYWYRQDPGQGLRLIYYSQIVNDFQKGDIAEGYSVSREKKESFPLTVTSAQKNPTAFYLCASTGTAASYEQYFGPGTRLTVT.

This clone was observed at least ten times. At one of its ends the junction is not consistent with the germline gene, which may arise from a read error. The read ends 3 residues early relative to the CDR3; the germline J gene fills the gap. The rearrangement joins TRBV4-2 to TRBJ1-2; D ambiguous. This CDR3 contains 14 residues. CDR1 and CDR2 (germline): LGHNA, YNFKEQ. Incomplete CDR3 DNA: TGCGCCAGCAGCCAAGAATGGGCCAGCAATGGC. Residues: CASSQEWASNG. The CDR3 reads in full as CASSQEWASNGYTF.